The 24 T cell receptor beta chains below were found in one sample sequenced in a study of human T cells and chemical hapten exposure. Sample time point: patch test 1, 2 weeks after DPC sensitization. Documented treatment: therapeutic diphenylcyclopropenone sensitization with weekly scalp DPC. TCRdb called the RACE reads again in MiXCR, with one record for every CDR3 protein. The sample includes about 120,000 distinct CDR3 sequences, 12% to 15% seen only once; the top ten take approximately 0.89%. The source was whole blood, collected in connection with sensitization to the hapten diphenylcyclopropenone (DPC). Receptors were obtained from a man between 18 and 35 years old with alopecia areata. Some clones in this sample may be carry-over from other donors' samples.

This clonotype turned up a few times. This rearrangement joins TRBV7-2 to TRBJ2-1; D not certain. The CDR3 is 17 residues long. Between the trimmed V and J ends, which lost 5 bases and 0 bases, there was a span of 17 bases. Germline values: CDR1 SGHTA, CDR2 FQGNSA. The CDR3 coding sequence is TGTGCCAGCAGCCTCCTGTGGGCGGTGGGCTCCTACAATGAGCAGTTCTTC. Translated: CASSLLWAVGSYNEQFF.

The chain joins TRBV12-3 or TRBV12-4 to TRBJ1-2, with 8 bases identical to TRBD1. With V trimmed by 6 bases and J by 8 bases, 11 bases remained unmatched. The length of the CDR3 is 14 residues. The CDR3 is CASSRGQGFGGYTF. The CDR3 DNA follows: TGTGCCAGCAGCCGAGGACAGGGCTTTGGGGGCTACACCTTC.

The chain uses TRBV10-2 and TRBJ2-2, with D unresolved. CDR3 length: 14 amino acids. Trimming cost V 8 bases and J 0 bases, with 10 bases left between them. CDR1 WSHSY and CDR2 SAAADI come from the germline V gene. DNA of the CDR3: TGCGCCAGCGGGCACAGTGCGAACACCGGGGAGCTGTTTTTT. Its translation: CASGHSANTGELFF.

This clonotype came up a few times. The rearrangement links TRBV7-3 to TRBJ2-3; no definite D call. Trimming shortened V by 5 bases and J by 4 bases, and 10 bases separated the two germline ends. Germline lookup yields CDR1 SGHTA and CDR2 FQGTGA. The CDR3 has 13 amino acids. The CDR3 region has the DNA TGTGCCAGCAGCCACAGTGGGGCAGATACGCAGTATTTT. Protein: CASSHSGADTQYF.

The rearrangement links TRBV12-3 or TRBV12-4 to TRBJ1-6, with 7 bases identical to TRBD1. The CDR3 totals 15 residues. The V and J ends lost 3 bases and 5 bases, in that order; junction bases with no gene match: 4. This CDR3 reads CASSFTGANNSPLHF. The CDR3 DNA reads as TGTGCCAGCAGTTTCACAGGGGCTAATAATTCACCCCTCCACTTT.

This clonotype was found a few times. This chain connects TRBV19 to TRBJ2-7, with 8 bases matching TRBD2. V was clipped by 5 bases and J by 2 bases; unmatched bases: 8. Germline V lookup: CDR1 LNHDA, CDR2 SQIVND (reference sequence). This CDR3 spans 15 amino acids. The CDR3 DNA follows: TGTGCCAGTAGTGCTCTTAGCGGGGATGCCTACGAGCAGTACTTC. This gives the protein CASSALSGDAYEQYF.

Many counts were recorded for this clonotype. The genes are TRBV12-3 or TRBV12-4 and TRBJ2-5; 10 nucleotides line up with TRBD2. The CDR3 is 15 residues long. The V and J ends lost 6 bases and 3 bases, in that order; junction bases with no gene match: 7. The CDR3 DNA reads TGTGCCAGCAGCTCATTAGCGGGGGGTAAAGAGACCCAGTACTTC. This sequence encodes CASSSLAGGKETQYF.

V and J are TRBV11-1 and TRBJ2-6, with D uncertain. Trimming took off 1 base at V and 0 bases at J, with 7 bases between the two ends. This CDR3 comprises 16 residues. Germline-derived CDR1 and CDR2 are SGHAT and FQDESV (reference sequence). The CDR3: CASSLVRNSGANVLTF. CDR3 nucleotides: TGTGCCAGCAGCTTAGTCAGGAACTCTGGGGCCAACGTCCTGACTTTC.

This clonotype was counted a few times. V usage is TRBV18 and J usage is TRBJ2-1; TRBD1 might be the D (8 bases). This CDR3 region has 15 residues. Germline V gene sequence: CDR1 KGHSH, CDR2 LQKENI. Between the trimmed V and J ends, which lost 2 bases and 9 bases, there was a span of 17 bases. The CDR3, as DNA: TGTGCCAGCTCACCAGAAGGACAGGGAGGGGCTGAGCAGTTCTTC. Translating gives CASSPEGQGGAEQFF.

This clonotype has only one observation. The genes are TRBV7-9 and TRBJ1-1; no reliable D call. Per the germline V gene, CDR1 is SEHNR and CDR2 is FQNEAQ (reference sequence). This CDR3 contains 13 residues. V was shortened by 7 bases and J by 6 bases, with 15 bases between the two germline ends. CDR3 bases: TGTGCCAGCACCCGCCCCCCGCGGGCTGAAGCTTTCTTT. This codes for CASTRPPRAEAFF.

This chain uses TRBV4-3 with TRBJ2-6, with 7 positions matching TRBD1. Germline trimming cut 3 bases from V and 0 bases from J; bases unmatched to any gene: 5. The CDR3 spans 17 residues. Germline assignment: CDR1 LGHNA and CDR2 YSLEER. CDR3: CASSHMGQLSGANVLTF. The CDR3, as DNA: TGCGCCAGCAGCCACATGGGACAGCTCTCTGGGGCCAACGTCCTGACTTTC.

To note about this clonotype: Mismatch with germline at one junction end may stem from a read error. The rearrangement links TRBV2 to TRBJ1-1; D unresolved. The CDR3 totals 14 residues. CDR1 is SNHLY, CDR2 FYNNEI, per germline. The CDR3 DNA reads TGTGCCAGCAATGAAGTCGCAGGGAACACTGAAGCTTTCTTT. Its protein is CASNEVAGNTEAFF.

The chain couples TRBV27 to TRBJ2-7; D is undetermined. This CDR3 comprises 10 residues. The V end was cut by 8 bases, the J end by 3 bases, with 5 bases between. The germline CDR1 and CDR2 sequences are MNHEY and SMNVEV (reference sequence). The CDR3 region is CASGDYEQYF. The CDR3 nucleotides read TGTGCCAGCGGAGACTACGAGCAGTACTTC.

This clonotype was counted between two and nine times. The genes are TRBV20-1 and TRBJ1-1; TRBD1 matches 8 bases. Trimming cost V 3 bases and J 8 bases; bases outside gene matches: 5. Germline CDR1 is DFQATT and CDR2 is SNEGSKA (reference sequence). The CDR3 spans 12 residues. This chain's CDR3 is CSARDREVEAFF. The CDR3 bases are TGCAGTGCTAGGGACAGGGAGGTGGAAGCTTTCTTT.

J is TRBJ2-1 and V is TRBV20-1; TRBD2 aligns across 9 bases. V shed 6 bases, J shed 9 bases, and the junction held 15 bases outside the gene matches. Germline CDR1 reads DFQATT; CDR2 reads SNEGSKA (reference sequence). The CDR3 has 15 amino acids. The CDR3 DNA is TGCAGTGCCCCCGCCGGGCGCGGGCGGGGGGGTGAGCAGTTCTTC. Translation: CSAPAGRGRGGEQFF.

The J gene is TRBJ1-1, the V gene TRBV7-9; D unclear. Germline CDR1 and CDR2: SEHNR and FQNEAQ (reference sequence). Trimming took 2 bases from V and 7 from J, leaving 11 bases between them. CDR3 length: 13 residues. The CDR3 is CASSLSEVHEAFF. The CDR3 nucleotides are TGTGCCAGCAGCTTATCTGAGGTTCATGAAGCTTTCTTT.

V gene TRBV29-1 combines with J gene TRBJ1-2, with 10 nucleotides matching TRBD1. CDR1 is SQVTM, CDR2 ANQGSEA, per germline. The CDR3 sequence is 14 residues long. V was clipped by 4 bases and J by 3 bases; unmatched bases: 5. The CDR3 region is CSVGDRGTDYGYTF. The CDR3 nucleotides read TGCAGCGTTGGGGACAGGGGAACCGACTATGGCTACACCTTC. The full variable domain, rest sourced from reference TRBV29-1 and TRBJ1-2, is SAVISQKPSRDICQRGTSLTIQCQVDSQVTMMFWYRQQPGQSLTLIATANQGSEATYESGFVIDKFPISRPNLTFSTLTVSNMSPEDSSIYLCSVGDRGTDYGYTFGSGTRLTVV.

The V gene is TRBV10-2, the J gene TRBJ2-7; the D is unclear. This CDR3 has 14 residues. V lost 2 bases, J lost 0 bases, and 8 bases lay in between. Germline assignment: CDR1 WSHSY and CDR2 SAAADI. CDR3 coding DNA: TGCGCCAGCAGTGAGAAGTCCCACTCCTACGAGCAGTACGTC. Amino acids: CASSEKSHSYEQYV.

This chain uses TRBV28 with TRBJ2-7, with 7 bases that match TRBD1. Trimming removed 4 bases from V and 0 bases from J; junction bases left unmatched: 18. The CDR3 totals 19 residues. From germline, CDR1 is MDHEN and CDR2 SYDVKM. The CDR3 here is CASSSHLGQRGDSSYEQYF. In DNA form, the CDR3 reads TGTGCCAGCAGTTCCCACCTGGGACAGCGTGGGGATAGCTCCTACGAGCAGTACTTC. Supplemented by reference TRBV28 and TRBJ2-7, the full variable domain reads DVKVTQSSRYLVKRTGEKVFLECVQDMDHENMFWYRQDPGLGLRLIYFSYDVKMKEKGDIPEGYSVSREKKERFSLILESASTNQTSMYLCASSSHLGQRGDSSYEQYFGPGTRLTVT.

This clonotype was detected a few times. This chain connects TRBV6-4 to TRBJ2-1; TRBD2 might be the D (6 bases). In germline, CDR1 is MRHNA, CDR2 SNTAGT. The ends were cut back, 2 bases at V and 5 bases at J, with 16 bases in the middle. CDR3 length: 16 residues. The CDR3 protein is CASSDVASGDHNEQFF. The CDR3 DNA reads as TGTGCCAGCAGTGACGTGGCGTCGGGGGACCACAATGAGCAGTTCTTC.

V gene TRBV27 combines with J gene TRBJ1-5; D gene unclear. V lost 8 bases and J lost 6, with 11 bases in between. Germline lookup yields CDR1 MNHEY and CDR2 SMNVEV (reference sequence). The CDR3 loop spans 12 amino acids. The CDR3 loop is CASWLEGQPQHF. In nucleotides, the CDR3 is TGTGCCAGCTGGTTAGAGGGTCAGCCCCAGCATTTT.

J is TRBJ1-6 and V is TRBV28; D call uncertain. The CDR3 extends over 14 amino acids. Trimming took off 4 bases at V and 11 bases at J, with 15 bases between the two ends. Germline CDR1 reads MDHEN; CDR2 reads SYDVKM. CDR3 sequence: CASSSPDGLTPLHF. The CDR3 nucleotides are TGTGCCAGCAGTTCCCCGGACGGACTCACACCCCTCCACTTT.

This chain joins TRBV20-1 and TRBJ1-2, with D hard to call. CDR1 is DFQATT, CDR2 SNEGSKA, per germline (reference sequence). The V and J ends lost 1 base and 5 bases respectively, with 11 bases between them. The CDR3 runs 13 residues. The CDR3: CSARGRENYGYTF. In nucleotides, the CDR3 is TGCAGTGCTAGAGGGCGGGAAAATTATGGCTACACCTTC.

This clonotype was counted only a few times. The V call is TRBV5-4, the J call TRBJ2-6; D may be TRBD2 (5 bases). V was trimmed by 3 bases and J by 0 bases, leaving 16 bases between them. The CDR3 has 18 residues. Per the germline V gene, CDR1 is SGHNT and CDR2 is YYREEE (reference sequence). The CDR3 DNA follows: TGTGCCAGCAGCTCTGCTGGGAGAGTCTCCTCTGGGGCCAACGTCCTGACTTTC. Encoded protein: CASSSAGRVSSGANVLTF.